This TCR beta chain was recorded in a study of T cells in Graves' hyperthyroidism and ophthalmopathy. For ophthalmopathy patients, the Clinical Activity Score was at least 3 and the NOSPECS grade at least 4; duration was under 3 months. Lactation, pregnancy, other autoimmune disease or uncontrolled infection led to exclusion of patients. Diagnosis rested on symptoms, serum thyroxine and TRAb, thyroid ultrasound, and orbital computed tomography. Study-wide findings and caveats: Before onset, by a median of 6.5 months, the model predicted ophthalmopathy.

The investigators amplified TCR beta CDR3 regions from RNA transcripts. The HTBI primer set drove a first-round RT-PCR of the TCR CDR3. Using its own MiXCR run on the multiplex PCR reads, TCRdb lists one record per CDR3 protein. This table has approximately 600,000 distinct CDR3 sequences, less than 25% appearing once. J was trimmed by 4 bases and V by 8 bases; bases with no gene match: 15. Germline V CDR1 and CDR2: MNHEY, SMNVEV (reference sequence). The CDR3 length is 16 residues. This clonotype was detected many times. Its antigen is undetermined. Sequencing was performed on blood. The source of this sequence is a man aged 30-40 years with Graves' ophthalmopathy. The gene calls are TRBV27 and TRBJ2-7, with 9 positions matching TRBD1. The CDR3 bases are TGTGCCAGCTTAGCAAGACCGGGACAGGGATTGTACGAGCAGTACTTC. Encoded protein: CASLARPGQGLYEQYF.